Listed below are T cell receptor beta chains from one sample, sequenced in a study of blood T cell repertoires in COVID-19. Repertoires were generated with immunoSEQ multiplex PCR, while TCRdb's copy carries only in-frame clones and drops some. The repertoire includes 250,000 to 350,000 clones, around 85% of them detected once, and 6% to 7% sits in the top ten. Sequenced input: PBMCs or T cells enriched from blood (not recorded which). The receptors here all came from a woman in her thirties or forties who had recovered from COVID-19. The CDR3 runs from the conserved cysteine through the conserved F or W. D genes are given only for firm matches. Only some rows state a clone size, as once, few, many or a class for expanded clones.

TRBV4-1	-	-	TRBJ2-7	TGCGCCAGCAGCCAAACACTTCAGGTGACGGACGAGCAGTACTTC	CASSQTLQVTDEQYF
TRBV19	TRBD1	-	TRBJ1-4	TGTGCCAGTAGTACGCTTGGACAGGGGTCGTATAATGAAAAACTGTTTTTT	CASSTLGQGSYNEKLFF
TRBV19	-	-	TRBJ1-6	TGTGCCAGTAGTCCGAGGAGGCAGGGGAATTACGATAATTCACCCCTCCACTTT	CASSPRRQGNYDNSPLHF
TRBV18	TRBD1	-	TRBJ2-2	TGTGCCAGCTCCCGAAGCTCGGGACAGGGCAACACCGGGGAGCTGTTTTTT	CASSRSSGQGNTGELFF
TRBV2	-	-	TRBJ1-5	TGTGCCAGCAGTGAAGCGCGGGCGGGAACTCAGCCCCAGCATTTT	CASSEARAGTQPQHF
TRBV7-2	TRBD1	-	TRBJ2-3	TGTGCCAGCAGCCCGAGACAGGGTGCAGATACGCAGTATTTT	CASSPRQGADTQYF
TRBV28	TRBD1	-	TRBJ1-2	TGTGCCAGCAGTCCCCCTGCGACAGGGGCGGTGGGCTACACCTTC	CASSPPATGAVGYTF
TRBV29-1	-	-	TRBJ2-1	TGCAGCGTTGAAGGACAGTACAATGAGCAGTTCTTC	CSVEGQYNEQFF
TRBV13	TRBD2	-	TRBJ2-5	TGTGCCAGCAGCTTGAATGAGGGACTAGCGGGAGTAGAGACCCAGTACTTC	CASSLNEGLAGVETQYF
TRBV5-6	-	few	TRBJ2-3	TGTGCCAGCAGCTTGGGACCGAGGGCAGATACGCAGTATTTT	CASSLGPRADTQYF
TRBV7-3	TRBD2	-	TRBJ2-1	TGTGCCAGCAGCCCACTCGGACGGGGAGCGGGAGTGGCGTACAATGAGCAGTTCTTC	CASSPLGRGAGVAYNEQFF
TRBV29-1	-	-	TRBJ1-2	TGCAGCGTGGAGGAGTCTAACTATGGCTACACCTTC	CSVEESNYGYTF
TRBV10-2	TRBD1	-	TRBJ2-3	TGCGCCGGAGGACAGGGGACAGATACGCAGTATTTT	CAGGQGTDTQYF
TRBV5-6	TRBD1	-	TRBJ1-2	TGTGCCAGCAGCTCGCGACAGGGGGGGTATGGCTACACCTTC	CASSSRQGGYGYTF
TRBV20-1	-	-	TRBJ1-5	TGCAGTGCTAGTGTCTACAGGGACCCCAATCAGCCCCAGCATTTT	CSASVYRDPNQPQHF
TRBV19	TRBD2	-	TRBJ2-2	TGTGCCAGTAGTCCGGGGGGGATCGGGGAGCTGTTTTTT	CASSPGGIGELFF
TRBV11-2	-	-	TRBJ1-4	TGTGCCAGCAGCTTAGATGGGCCCCGGTATCAACTGTTTTTT	CASSLDGPRYQLFF
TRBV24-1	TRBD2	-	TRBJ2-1	TGTGCCACCAGCCCCTCGGGACTAGCGGGAGAGGGTGAGCAGTTCTTC	CATSPSGLAGEGEQFF
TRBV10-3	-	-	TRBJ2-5	TGTGCCATCAGTGAGTCAAGTAGTGCCCTTGAGACCCAGTACTTC	CAISESSSALETQYF
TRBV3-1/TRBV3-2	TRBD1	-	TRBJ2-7	TGTGCCAGCAGCCACGATTCCGGGACAGGGAGGTACGAGCAGTACTTC	CASSHDSGTGRYEQYF
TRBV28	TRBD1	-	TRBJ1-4	TGTGCCAGCAGCCAGCCCCGGGACAGGGCGGAAAAACTGTTTTTT	CASSQPRDRAEKLFF
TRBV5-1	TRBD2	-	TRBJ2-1	TGCGCCAGCAGCCCCAGCGGGATCGAGAGTGAGCAGTTCTTC	CASSPSGIESEQFF
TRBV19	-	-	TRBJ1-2	TGTGCCAGTAGAAATTCGACAGGCTCTGGCTACACCTTC	CASRNSTGSGYTF
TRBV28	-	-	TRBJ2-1	TGTGCCAGCAGTTTTCCCCCTATCAATGAGCAGTTCTTC	CASSFPPINEQFF
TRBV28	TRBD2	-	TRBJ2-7	TGTGCCAGCAGTCCCAGCGGACTAGCGGGGCTTTACGAGCAGTACTTC	CASSPSGLAGLYEQYF
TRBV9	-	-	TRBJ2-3	TGTGCCAGCAGCGGAGGAGGGGGAGGGCGCACAGATACGCAGTATTTT	CASSGGGGGRTDTQYF
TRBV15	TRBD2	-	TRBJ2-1	TGTGCCACCAGCAGGGAGACTAGCGGATCCTACAATGAGCAGTTCTTC	CATSRETSGSYNEQFF
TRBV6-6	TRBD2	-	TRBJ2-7	TGTGCCAGCAGTTACGGCGGGAGCCCACCTGGGGAGCAGTACTTC	CASSYGGSPPGEQYF
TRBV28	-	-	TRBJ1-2	TGTGCCAGCAGTTTCGAGGGGACAATCCATGGCTACACCTTC	CASSFEGTIHGYTF
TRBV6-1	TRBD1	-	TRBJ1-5	TGTGCCAGCAGTGAATCGGGACAGGTAAATCAGCCCCAGCATTTT	CASSESGQVNQPQHF
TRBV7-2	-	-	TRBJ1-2	TGTGCCAGCCTCGGGGGGGGAGACTATGGCTACACCTTC	CASLGGGDYGYTF
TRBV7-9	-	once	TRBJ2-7	TGTGCCAGCAGCTTAACAGCGGGCGAGCAGTACTTC	CASSLTAGEQYF
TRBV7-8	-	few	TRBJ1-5	TGTGCCAGCAGCCCCTACAATCAGCCCCAGCATTTT	CASSPYNQPQHF
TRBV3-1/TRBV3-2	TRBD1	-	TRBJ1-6	TGTGCCAGCAGCCCCGGACAGGCGGGAAATTCACCCCTCCACTTT	CASSPGQAGNSPLHF
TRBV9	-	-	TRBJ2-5	TGTGCCAGCAGCGTAGTCCCAGAACAAGAGACCCAGTACTTC	CASSVVPEQETQYF
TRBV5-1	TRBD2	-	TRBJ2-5	TGCGCCAGCAGCTCCGGTAGCGGGAGGGTCTTAGAGACCCAGTACTTC	CASSSGSGRVLETQYF
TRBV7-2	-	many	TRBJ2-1	TGTGCCAGCAGCTTAGCGCCCCCCGGGACAATCAATGAGCAGTTCTTC	CASSLAPPGTINEQFF